This T cell receptor beta chain was found in a study of persistence of HIV-infected CD4 T cells. Study-level background: Suppressive ART had lasted a median of roughly eight years.

Findings and limits, study-wide: Degenerate expanded CDR3beta sequences were enriched among CMV- and Gag-responding cells. TCRbeta richness was lower in CMV- and Gag-responding cells than in anti-CD3/anti-CD28-responding cells.

About this clone: Its matching antigen is unknown.

CDR1 is SGDLS, CDR2 YYNGEE, per germline. The V end lost 4 bases, the J end lost 9 bases, and 20 bases lay between the germline ends. The length of the CDR3 is 15 residues. Sequencing used immunoSEQ version 4 in survey mode. The data were produced by immunoSEQ multiplex PCR, yet TCRdb's version contains in-frame clones alone and is incomplete. The data contain several thousand clones, 82% of them singletons. Overlapping HIV-1 Gag 15-mer peptides at around 0.91 ug per peptide per mL were used. Sorting of responding CD4+ T cells relied on upregulated CD40 ligand together with CD69. Suppressive ART was started during chronic HIV-1 infection in these adults.

This chain joins TRBV9 and TRBJ2-1; TRBD2 is a possible D gene (5 bases). The receptor comes from an adult woman with HIV who was CMV-seropositive. The starting material was CD4+ T cells sorted from PBMCs after roughly 18-hour stimulation, obtained from a patient who received antiretroviral therapy. The chain's CDR3 is CASSLTGISSPEQFF. In DNA, the CDR3 is TGTGCCAGCAGCTTGACCGGGATTTCATCTCCTGAGCAGTTCTTC.